This TCR beta chain was identified in a study of blood T cell repertoires in COVID-19. This table comes from immunoSEQ multiplex PCR, and its TCRdb copy is limited to in-frame clones, with some not included. The sample consists of more than 15,000 clones, about 89% of them appearing once. The sample consisted of peripheral blood. The sequence derives from a human donor in a cohort sampled during active COVID-19.

The CDR3 protein is CASSKTKGREQFF. The DNA of the CDR3 is TGTGCCAGCAGCAAAACAAAGGGGCGCGAGCAGTTCTTC. J is TRBJ2-1 and V is TRBV21-1; the table names TRBD1, a call not compared with the DNA. TRBV21-1 is given as a pseudogene. The CDR3 loop spans 13 amino acids.